A few counts support the clone carrying this T cell receptor beta chain. The data originate from a study of cytomegalovirus exposure and HLA in healthy donors. After removal of 4 bases from V and 3 bases from J, the junction contained 8 bases not matched to a gene. The CDR3 totals 15 residues. Germline-derived CDR1 and CDR2 are SGHDT and YYEEEE. Primers for the PCR totalled 60 Vbeta and 13 Jbeta. Only in-frame clones appear in the TCRdb table, and some are missing; sequencing was by immunoSEQ multiplex PCR. The sample includes 150,000 to 200,000 clones, about 85% of them seen just once. Sequencing was done on a sample of PBMCs. This sequence was found in a man younger than 30 in good health and CMV-seropositive. V is TRBV5-6 and J is TRBJ1-1; TRBD1 matches at 8 bases. This chain's CDR3 is CASSDDRGRDTEAFF. In DNA form, the CDR3 reads TGTGCCAGCAGCGACGACAGGGGAAGGGACACTGAAGCTTTCTTT. Based on the CDR3 plus reference TRBV5-6 and TRBJ1-1, the full variable domain is DAGVTQSPTHLIKTRGQQVTLRCSPKSGHDTVSWYQQALGQGPQFIFQYYEEEERQRGNFPDRFSGHQFPNYSSELNVNALLLGDSALYLCASSDDRGRDTEAFFGQGTRLTVV.